Below are 18 T cell receptor beta chains sequenced from a single sample in a study of cytomegalovirus exposure and HLA in healthy donors. Both 60 Vbeta primers and 13 Jbeta primers went into the PCR. Method: immunoSEQ multiplex PCR; TCRdb's copy keeps in-frame clones and lacks some. Of 140,000 to 150,000 clones in the sample, approximately 80% were seen once. The source material was PBMCs. The receptors stem from a man in his forties in good health and CMV-seronegative.

The chain links TRBV27 to TRBJ2-1, with a weak D call TRBD2 (7 bases). The CDR3 runs 15 residues. V was pared by 6 bases and J by 1 base, with 13 bases between. CDR1 and CDR2 (germline): MNHEY, SMNVEV (reference sequence). CDR3 sequence (DNA): TGTGCCAGCAGGGGGGGGCGGTTATCCTACAATGAGCAGTTCTTC. It codes for CASRGGRLSYNEQFF.

This chain uses TRBV5-6 with TRBJ2-3, with D perhaps matching TRBD2 (5 bases). The V gene lost 3 bases and the J gene lost 0 bases, with 17 bases spanning the gap. CDR1 and CDR2 from the germline V gene are SGHDT and YYEEEE. This CDR3 has 17 amino acids. CDR3 nucleotides: TGTGCCAGCAGCTCCCTCGACGGGGAACCTAGCACAGATACGCAGTATTTT. Translating it yields CASSSLDGEPSTDTQYF. Full variable domain (rest looked up from reference TRBV5-6 and TRBJ2-3): DAGVTQSPTHLIKTRGQQVTLRCSPKSGHDTVSWYQQALGQGPQFIFQYYEEEERQRGNFPDRFSGHQFPNYSSELNVNALLLGDSALYLCASSSLDGEPSTDTQYFGPGTRLTVL.

The chain is built from TRBV23-1 and TRBJ2-4; 7 bases are a match to TRBD2. TRBV23-1 counts as an open reading frame of uncertain function. J lost 8 bases, V lost 0 bases, and 25 bases had no gene match. This CDR3 is 21 amino acids long. CDR3 coding DNA: TGCGCCAGCAGTCAATCGGGTCCCCGGGCGGGAGTCCACCCCACCAGAGACATTCAGTACTTC. It yields the protein CASSQSGPRAGVHPTRDIQYF.

The chain carries TRBV11-1 and TRBJ1-1; 10 bases line up with TRBD1. There are 13 residues in the CDR3. V was pared by 5 bases and J by 11 bases, with 8 bases of the junction left unmatched. Germline V gives CDR1 SGHAT, CDR2 FQDESV (reference sequence). CDR3 DNA: TGTGCCAGCAGCCTCCGACAGGGGGCGCGGGCTTTCTTT. Protein product: CASSLRQGARAFF.

The V gene is TRBV5-5, the J gene TRBJ2-1, with TRBD1 matching 8 bases. The V gene end was trimmed by 0 bases and the J gene end by 5 bases; junction bases not matched to a gene: 4. Germline CDR1 reads SGHKS; CDR2 reads YYEKEE (reference sequence). CDR3 size: 15 residues. DNA for the CDR3: TGTGCCAGCAGCTTGGGCCGGACAGGGAACAATGAGCAGTTCTTC. This translates into CASSLGRTGNNEQFF.

This clone is a singleton in its sample. A read error may account for a junction end that differs from germline. This sequence joins TRBV7-9 and TRBJ2-1; TRBD2 is a possible D gene (6 bases). The CDR3 is 16 amino acids. Per germline, CDR1 SEHNR and CDR2 FQNEAQ (reference sequence). The CDR3 nucleotides are TGTTCCAGCAGCTTAGAGTCGGGGAGGACTTCCTTCGAGCAGTTCTTC. This translates into CSSSLESGRTSFEQFF.

V usage is TRBV4-3 and J usage is TRBJ2-1, with a possible D match to TRBD2 (6 bases). Per germline, CDR1 LGHNA and CDR2 YSLEER. This CDR3 is built from 16 residues. V lost 1 base and J 0 bases, leaving 10 bases between the germline ends. CDR3 in DNA: TGCGCCAGCAGCCAAGGCGGGGAGAGCTCCTACAATGAGCAGTTCTTC. Encoded protein: CASSQGGESSYNEQFF.

The chain combines TRBV5-1 with TRBJ2-7; 8 nucleotides match TRBD1. Germline V gene data show CDR1 as SGHRS and CDR2 as YFSETQ. After removal of 0 bases from V and 5 bases from J, the junction contained 4 bases not matched to a gene. The CDR3 has 14 amino acids. Here the CDR3 DNA reads TGCGCCAGCAGCTTGGTGTCAGGGGGCAACGAGCAGTACTTC. This codes for CASSLVSGGNEQYF.

This CDR3 is CASSPTGGHGYTF. The CDR3 region has the DNA TGTGCCAGCAGTCCGACAGGTGGCCATGGCTACACCTTC. The chain links TRBV28 to TRBJ1-2; maybe TRBD1 (6 bases). This CDR3 spans 13 amino acids. CDR1 MDHEN and CDR2 SYDVKM come from the germline V gene. Trimming left V 5 bases short and J 6 bases short, with 13 bases between.

CDR3 nucleotides: TGTGCCAGCAGCCAAGCGAGTTTCTCTGGAAACACCATATATTTT. It is translated as CASSQASFSGNTIYF. The chain employs TRBV14 and TRBJ1-3; the D is unclear. The CDR3 consists of 15 residues. In germline, CDR1 is SGHDN, CDR2 FVKESK. V gave up 1 base and J gave up 0 bases, with 7 bases separating them.

This clone was seen a handful of times. For the CDR3, the DNA is TGTGCCAGCAGTTTATGGGGGGGGGACTCCTACAATGAGCAGTTCTTC. It is translated as CASSLWGGDSYNEQFF. The genes are TRBV28 and TRBJ2-1; 7 bases agree with TRBD2. Germline-derived CDR1 and CDR2 are MDHEN and SYDVKM. The CDR3 has 16 amino acids. V was pared by 0 bases and J by 0 bases, with 2 bases of the junction left unmatched.

The CDR3 sequence: CASSLGTGLTDSNQPQHF. The CDR3 DNA is TGTGCCAGCAGTTTAGGTACAGGTCTTACTGATAGCAATCAGCCCCAGCATTTT. J is TRBJ1-5 and V is TRBV28; a possible D gene is TRBD1 (5 bases). Germline loops: CDR1 MDHEN, CDR2 SYDVKM. This CDR3 region has 18 residues. V lost 2 bases, J lost 0 bases, and 17 bases lay in between.

The chain is built from TRBV4-1 and TRBJ2-7, with 9 bases fitting TRBD2. With 1 base clipped from V and 7 bases from J, the junction kept 5 bases outside the gene matches. There are 14 residues in the CDR3. CDR1 MGHRA and CDR2 YSYEKL come from the germline V gene. The CDR3 sequence is CASSQGLAVLEQYF. Written as DNA, the CDR3 is TGCGCCAGCAGCCAAGGACTAGCGGTTTTGGAGCAGTACTTC.

This rearrangement joins TRBV27 to TRBJ2-3, with a weak D call TRBD2 (6 bases). The V end lost 5 bases, the J end lost 7 bases, and 28 bases lay between the germline ends. CDR1 is MNHEY and CDR2 is SMNVEV in the germline V gene (reference sequence). The CDR3 length is 18 residues. This CDR3 reads CASSTERVSGSTINTQYF. The DNA for the CDR3 is TGTGCCAGCAGTACAGAGCGGGTGTCGGGATCCACGATCAATACGCAGTATTTT.

The chain carries TRBV10-3 and TRBJ1-4, with TRBD1 identical over 8 bases. Germline CDR1 reads ENHRY; CDR2 reads SYGVKD. CDR3 length: 14 amino acids. The V segment lost 10 bases and the J segment 0 bases; nucleotides outside the gene matches: 4. The CDR3 loop is CATGQDATNEKLFF. As DNA, the CDR3 is TGTGCCACGGGACAGGATGCAACTAATGAAAAACTGTTTTTT.

The chain joins TRBV6-6 to TRBJ1-4, with TRBD1 identical over 11 bases. Germline V CDR1 and CDR2: MNHNY, SVGAGI (reference sequence). V shed 6 bases, J shed 8 bases, and the junction held 5 bases outside the gene matches. This CDR3 has 14 residues. The CDR3 region has the DNA TGTGCCAGCAGGACCGGGACAGGGGGGGAAAAACTGTTTTTT. It is translated as CASRTGTGGEKLFF.

J is TRBJ2-7 and V is TRBV11-1, with 12 nucleotides matching TRBD2. The CDR3 runs to 17 residues. Unmatched junction bases numbered 7, after V lost 1 base and J lost 3 bases. Per germline, CDR1 SGHAT and CDR2 FQDESV (reference sequence). In nucleotides, the CDR3 is TGTGCCAGCAGCTTAGAAGGACTAGCGGGAAGTAGCTACGAGCAGTACTTC. Translated, it gives CASSLEGLAGSSYEQYF.

In its sample, this clone was seen a few times. The CDR3: CASSRGPTDTQYF. CDR3 coding DNA: TGTGCCAGCAGCCGGGGTCCCACAGATACGCAGTATTTT. The rearrangement links TRBV7-2 to TRBJ2-3; maybe TRBD2 (5 bases). The CDR3 spans 13 residues. V lost 5 bases to trimming and J lost 2 bases, with 8 bases between them. Germline V gene data show CDR1 as SGHTA and CDR2 as FQGNSA.